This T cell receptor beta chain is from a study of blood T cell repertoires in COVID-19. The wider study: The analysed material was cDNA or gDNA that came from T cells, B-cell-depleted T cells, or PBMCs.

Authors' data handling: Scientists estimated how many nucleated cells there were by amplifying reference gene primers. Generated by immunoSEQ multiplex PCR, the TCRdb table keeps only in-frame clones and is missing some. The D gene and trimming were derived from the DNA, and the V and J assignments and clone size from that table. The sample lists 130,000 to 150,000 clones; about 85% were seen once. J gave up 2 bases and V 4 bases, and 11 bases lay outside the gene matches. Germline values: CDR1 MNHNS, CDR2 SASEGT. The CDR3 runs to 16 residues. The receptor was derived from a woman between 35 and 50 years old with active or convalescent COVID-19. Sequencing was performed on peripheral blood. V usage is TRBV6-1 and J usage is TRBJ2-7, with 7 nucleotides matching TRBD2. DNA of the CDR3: TGTGCCAGCAGTGGTCGAGCGGGGATACTAACCTACGAGCAGTACTTC. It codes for CASSGRAGILTYEQYF.